The 32 T cell receptor beta chains below were found in one sample sequenced in a study of cytomegalovirus exposure and HLA in healthy donors. The PCR contained 60 Vbeta and 13 Jbeta primers. The data were produced by immunoSEQ multiplex PCR, yet TCRdb's version contains in-frame clones alone and is incomplete. The sample consists of about 98,000 clones, less than 85% of them appearing once. The sample comprised PBMCs. The receptors come from a male donor in good health and CMV-seronegative.

The chain combines TRBV9 with TRBJ2-2; D might be TRBD2 (5 bases). CDR1 and CDR2 from the germline V gene are SGDLS and YYNGEE. V lost 2 bases and J lost 2, with 16 bases in between. The CDR3 totals 17 residues. The CDR3 spells CASSVPRTGINTGELFF. DNA of the CDR3: TGTGCCAGCAGCGTTCCACGGACGGGAATAAACACCGGGGAGCTGTTTTTT.

The gene calls are TRBV9 and TRBJ2-2; D is ambiguous. Germline loops: CDR1 SGDLS, CDR2 YYNGEE. This CDR3 has 12 amino acids. The V and J ends lost 1 base and 7 bases respectively, with 5 bases between them. CDR3 amino acids: CASSVSNGELFF. CDR3 nucleotide sequence: TGTGCCAGCAGCGTATCAAACGGGGAGCTGTTTTTT.

This chain links TRBV5-1 with TRBJ2-1, with 9 bases fitting TRBD1. The CDR3 length is 16 residues. V lost 0 bases to trimming and J lost 0 bases; unmatched junction nucleotides: 1. The germline V gene has CDR1 SGHRS and CDR2 YFSETQ. The CDR3 reads CASSLGQGVSYNEQFF. In nucleotides, the CDR3 is TGCGCCAGCAGCTTGGGACAGGGGGTCTCCTACAATGAGCAGTTCTTC. Together with reference TRBV5-1 and TRBJ2-1, the CDR3 gives the full variable domain: KAGVTQTPRYLIKTRGQQVTLSCSPISGHRSVSWYQQTPGQGLQFLFEYFSETQRNKGNFPGRFSGRQFSNSRSEMNVSTLELGDSALYLCASSLGQGVSYNEQFFGPGTRLTVL.

The genes are TRBV11-2 and TRBJ2-5; 13 bases are a match to TRBD2. The CDR3 covers 16 residues. The J segment lost 4 bases and the V segment lost 4 bases, leaving 6 bases of the junction unmatched. In germline, CDR1 is SGHAT, CDR2 FQNNGV. CDR3 nucleotides: TGTGCCAGCAGCTGGACTAGCGGGAGTGTAAGAGAGACCCAGTACTTC. It translates to CASSWTSGSVRETQYF. Looking up the rest from reference TRBV11-2 and TRBJ2-5 gives the full variable domain: EAGVAQSPRYKIIEKRQSVAFWCNPISGHATLYWYQQILGQGPKLLIQFQNNGVVDDSQLPKDRFSAERLKGVDSTLKIQPAKLEDSAVYLCASSWTSGSVRETQYFGPGTRLLVL.

The rearrangement links TRBV28 to TRBJ2-1; TRBD2 might be the D (5 bases). CDR1 MDHEN and CDR2 SYDVKM come from the germline V gene. The CDR3 is 14 amino acids. Trimming left V 7 bases short and J 9 bases short, with 19 bases between. The CDR3 coding sequence is TGTGCCAGCAATTCTGAGAGGGAAATCGGTGAGCAGTTCTTC. This sequence encodes CASNSEREIGEQFF.

The chain uses TRBV27 and TRBJ2-3; the match to TRBD2 covers 15 bases. The CDR3 is 16 amino acids. The germline V gene encodes CDR1 MNHEY and CDR2 SMNVEV (reference sequence). J lost 3 bases, V lost 5 bases, and 3 bases had no gene match. CDR3 bases: TGTGCCAGCAGTGCCGGGACTAGCGGGAGGACAGATACGCAGTATTTT. This translates into CASSAGTSGRTDTQYF.

This chain uses TRBV7-9 with TRBJ1-2; 7 bases match TRBD1. Germline CDR1 SEHNR, CDR2 FQNEAQ (reference sequence). The CDR3 spans 13 residues. V trimming: 6 bases; J trimming: 8 bases; junction bases outside the gene matches: 9. CDR3 region: CASRPQQGLGYTF. The CDR3 DNA sequence: TGTGCCAGCAGACCACAACAGGGGCTGGGCTACACCTTC.

CDR3 sequence: CASSVAGGADTQYF. CDR3 in DNA: TGTGCCAGCAGCGTAGCAGGGGGTGCAGATACGCAGTATTTT. This chain joins TRBV9 and TRBJ2-3; 7 bases line up with TRBD1. Trimming at V came to 0 bases and at J to 4 bases, leaving 2 bases not matched to a gene. Germline CDR1 and CDR2: SGDLS and YYNGEE. This CDR3 contains 14 residues.

The table lists this clone with a few counts. The J gene is TRBJ2-5, the V gene TRBV5-4; TRBD2 agrees at 8 bases. The end of the DNA aligns better with TRBJ2-7, so the J call may be wrong. The CDR3 loop spans 17 amino acids. Germline V gene lookup returns CDR1 SGHNT and CDR2 YYREEE (reference sequence). Here the CDR3 reads CASSLDGSGRRTYEQYF. Written as DNA, the CDR3 is TGTGCCAGCAGCTTGGATGGGAGCGGGAGACGCACCTACGAGCAGTACTTC.

This chain connects TRBV7-3 to TRBJ1-3, with D perhaps TRBD1 (5 bases). The CDR3 sequence is 17 residues long. With 1 base removed from V and 0 bases from J, the gap between germline ends came to 13 bases. Germline loops: CDR1 SGHTA, CDR2 FQGTGA. The CDR3 loop reads CASSLMKGLASGNTIYF. DNA of the CDR3: TGTGCCAGCAGCTTAATGAAGGGACTGGCCTCTGGAAACACCATATATTTT. Combining the CDR3 with reference TRBV7-3 and TRBJ1-3 gives the whole variable domain GAGVSQTPSNKVTEKGKYVELRCDPISGHTALYWYRQSLGQGPEFLIYFQGTGAADDSGLPNDRFFAVRPEGSVSTLKIQRTERGDSAVYLCASSLMKGLASGNTIYFGEGSWLTVV.

This clone occurred once. The chain is built from TRBV9 and TRBJ1-1, with D possibly matching TRBD1 (6 bases). Germline loops: CDR1 SGDLS, CDR2 YYNGEE. The CDR3 covers 15 residues. V gave up 4 bases and J gave up 2 bases, with 15 bases separating them. CDR3 loop: CASSPIQGPNTEAFF. For the CDR3, the DNA is TGTGCCAGCAGCCCAATCCAGGGGCCAAACACTGAAGCTTTCTTT. The full variable domain, with the rest looked up from reference TRBV9 and TRBJ1-1, is DSGVTQTPKHLITATGQRVTLRCSPRSGDLSVYWYQQSLDQGLQFLIQYYNGEERAKGNILERFSAQQFPDLHSELNLSSLELGDSALYFCASSPIQGPNTEAFFGQGTRLTVV.

Only a few counts were recorded for this clone. V and J are TRBV28 and TRBJ1-3; 10 bases line up with TRBD1. This CDR3 comprises 16 residues. Germline V CDR1 and CDR2: MDHEN, SYDVKM. V lost 2 bases to trimming and J lost 2 bases; unmatched junction nucleotides: 3. The CDR3 here is CASSLRGTGAGNTIYF. The CDR3 coding sequence is TGTGCCAGCAGTTTAAGGGGGACAGGGGCTGGAAACACCATATATTTT. Complete variable domain (other parts from reference TRBV28 and TRBJ1-3): DVKVTQSSRYLVKRTGEKVFLECVQDMDHENMFWYRQDPGLGLRLIYFSYDVKMKEKGDIPEGYSVSREKKERFSLILESASTNQTSMYLCASSLRGTGAGNTIYFGEGSWLTVV.

The chain couples TRBV18 to TRBJ2-3, with 8 bases that match TRBD1. The CDR3 totals 14 residues. Germline V gives CDR1 KGHSH, CDR2 LQKENI. V shed 5 bases, J shed 4 bases, and the junction held 5 bases outside the gene matches. The CDR3 nucleotides are TGTGCCAGCTCATCTCCAGGGGGCGCAGATACGCAGTATTTT. Protein: CASSSPGGADTQYF.

V gene TRBV2 combines with J gene TRBJ2-1; 12 bases align to TRBD2. This CDR3 is built from 15 residues. With 4 bases clipped from V and 9 bases from J, the junction kept 7 bases outside the gene matches. Germline CDR1 SNHLY, CDR2 FYNNEI. The DNA of the CDR3 is TGTGCCAGCAGTGCACTAGCGGGAGGTCTCGGTGAGCAGTTCTTC. Protein product: CASSALAGGLGEQFF.

The chain links TRBV7-9 to TRBJ2-5, with a tentative D call TRBD2 (6 bases). CDR3 length: 15 amino acids. Between the trimmed V and J ends, which lost 4 bases and 3 bases, there was a span of 15 bases. The V gene's germline CDR1 is SEHNR and CDR2 FQNEAQ (reference sequence). In DNA, the CDR3 is TGTGCCAGCAGCTCCCCGGGACTGAGTAAAGAGACCCAGTACTTC. Encoded protein: CASSSPGLSKETQYF. Full variable domain (remainder filled in from reference TRBV7-9 and TRBJ2-5): DTGVSQNPRHKITKRGQNVTFRCDPISEHNRLYWYRQTLGQGPEFLTYFQNEAQLEKSRLLSDRFSAERPKGSFSTLEIQRTEQGDSAMYLCASSSPGLSKETQYFGPGTRLLVL.

As DNA, the CDR3 is TGTGCCAGTAGTGAGGGACAGGGAGTTGAGCAGTTCTTC. Translated, it gives CASSEGQGVEQFF. The V and J genes are TRBV19 and TRBJ2-1; 9 bases are a match to TRBD1. V dropped 5 bases and J dropped 9; count of bases not matched to a gene: 5. Germline-derived CDR1 and CDR2 are LNHDA and SQIVND (reference sequence). This CDR3 is 13 amino acids long.

The rearrangement uses TRBV28 and TRBJ1-5; 7 nucleotides line up with TRBD1. V shed 5 bases and J 6 bases; nucleotides not matched to a gene: 13. In germline, CDR1 is MDHEN, CDR2 SYDVKM. This CDR3 is built from 16 residues. As DNA, the CDR3 is TGTGCCAGCAGTGCCTACGGACAGGCCCGGGGTCAGCCCCAGCATTTT. This translates into CASSAYGQARGQPQHF.

This rearrangement joins TRBV6-1 to TRBJ2-7; 7 bases are shared with TRBD2. The CDR3 totals 13 residues. Unmatched junction bases numbered 6, after V lost 8 bases and J lost 2 bases. Per the germline V gene, CDR1 is MNHNS and CDR2 is SASEGT. The CDR3 sequence is CASWGLSPYEQYF. The CDR3 DNA reads as TGTGCCAGCTGGGGACTATCCCCCTACGAGCAGTACTTC.

The chain uses TRBV10-3 and TRBJ2-5; the D gene is possibly TRBD1 (5 bases). This CDR3 is built from 12 residues. Between the trimmed V and J ends, which lost 8 bases and 1 base, there was a span of 8 bases. CDR1 ENHRY and CDR2 SYGVKD come from the germline V gene. The CDR3 DNA reads as TGTGCCATCGGGGCAGGCCAAGAGACCCAGTACTTC. Its protein is CAIGAGQETQYF.

The chain uses TRBV5-1 and TRBJ1-3; 12 bases line up with TRBD1. Germline V gene sequence: CDR1 SGHRS, CDR2 YFSETQ. V shed 3 bases, J shed 7 bases, and the junction held 2 bases outside the gene matches. This CDR3 contains 14 residues. DNA of the CDR3: TGCGCCAGCAGCTGGGGACAGGGGGCGAACACCATATATTTT. As protein: CASSWGQGANTIYF.

V is TRBV14 and J is TRBJ2-1, with a tentative D call TRBD2 (5 bases). This CDR3 contains 17 residues. Trimming took off 2 bases at V and 9 bases at J, with 23 bases between the two ends. CDR1 and CDR2 from the germline V gene are SGHDN and FVKESK. CDR3 DNA: TGTGCCAGCAGCCAAAAAGGGAGCCAGCGACCGGCGGGTGAGCAGTTCTTC. It is translated as CASSQKGSQRPAGEQFF. Full variable domain (outside the CDR3, taken from reference TRBV14 and TRBJ2-1): EAGVTQFPSHSVIEKGQTVTLRCDPISGHDNLYWYRRVMGKEIKFLLHFVKESKQDESGMPNNRFLAERTGGTYSTLKVQPAELEDSGVYFCASSQKGSQRPAGEQFFGPGTRLTVL.

This chain uses TRBV10-3 with TRBJ2-7, with 7 bases that match TRBD2. V shed 10 bases, J shed 6 bases, and the junction held 9 bases outside the gene matches. The V gene's germline CDR1 is ENHRY and CDR2 SYGVKD. This CDR3 contains 12 residues. The CDR3 loop is CASGSGGGEQYF. In DNA, the CDR3 is TGTGCCAGCGGGAGTGGGGGAGGCGAGCAGTACTTC.

V and J are TRBV28 and TRBJ1-1, with D perhaps matching TRBD1 (5 bases). CDR1 and CDR2 from the germline V gene are MDHEN and SYDVKM. The CDR3 consists of 14 residues. Deletions cut 6 bases from V and 2 bases from J, with 13 bases between. Written as DNA, the CDR3 is TGTGCCAGCAGACCGCTAGACAGAAACACTGAAGCTTTCTTT. Translating it yields CASRPLDRNTEAFF.

This clone occurred a few times. The chain combines TRBV2 with TRBJ1-4, with a possible D match to TRBD1 (5 bases). The ends were cut back, 1 base at V and 5 bases at J, with 11 bases in the middle. The CDR3 runs 15 residues. CDR1 SNHLY and CDR2 FYNNEI come from the germline V gene. In DNA, the CDR3 is TGTGCCAGCAGTGAAGAATATGCAGGGAATGAAAAACTGTTTTTT. This codes for CASSEEYAGNEKLFF.

This clone was recorded once. The gene calls are TRBV29-1 and TRBJ2-4; the match to TRBD2 covers 13 bases. Germline V gene data show CDR1 as SQVTM and CDR2 as ANQGSEA. The CDR3 is made up of 19 amino acids. The ends lost 5 bases at V and 0 bases at J; junction bases unmatched: 13. The CDR3 sequence: CSVSGTQGLAGLAKNIQYF. CDR3 nucleotides: TGCAGCGTTTCCGGGACACAGGGACTAGCGGGACTAGCCAAAAACATTCAGTACTTC.

The rearrangement joins TRBV7-2 to TRBJ2-7, with a possible D match to TRBD1 (7 bases). This CDR3 has 14 residues. The V end lost 5 bases, the J end lost 0 bases, and 11 bases lay between the germline ends. Germline CDR1 SGHTA, CDR2 FQGNSA. The CDR3 reads CASSTQGGSYEQYF. The CDR3 DNA reads TGTGCCAGCAGCACCCAGGGGGGCTCCTACGAGCAGTACTTC.

V usage is TRBV21-1 and J usage is TRBJ2-1; the table names TRBD2, a call not compared with the DNA. TRBV21-1 is noted as a pseudogene. This CDR3 has 15 residues. The CDR3 DNA is TGTGCCAGCCGCGCACCCCTGCGGCCCTACAATGAGCAGTTCTTC. Protein sequence: CASRAPLRPYNEQFF.

This CDR3 is CAWSEQGLRETQYF. The CDR3 nucleotides read TGTGCCTGGAGTGAACAGGGTTTGCGAGAGACCCAGTACTTC. The chain links TRBV30 to TRBJ2-5; a weak D match, TRBD1 (6 bases). Deletions cut 1 base from V and 4 bases from J, with 13 bases between. Germline assignment: CDR1 GTSNPN and CDR2 SVGIG (reference sequence). The CDR3 contains 14 residues.

This clone was picked up one time. The chain uses TRBV29-1 and TRBJ2-7, with 8 nucleotides matching TRBD1. This CDR3 has 13 residues. V shed 5 bases, J shed 2 bases, and the junction held 5 bases outside the gene matches. Germline values: CDR1 SQVTM, CDR2 ANQGSEA. DNA of the CDR3: TGCAGCGTTCGACAGGGGATGACCTACGAGCAGTACTTC. Translated: CSVRQGMTYEQYF.

The chain recombines TRBV19 with TRBJ2-7; a possible D gene is TRBD1 (6 bases). V was clipped by 5 bases and J by 3 bases, with 14 bases between them. Germline CDR1 reads LNHDA; CDR2 reads SQIVND (reference sequence). The CDR3 totals 14 residues. Here the CDR3 DNA reads TGTGCCAGTAGTTACAGGGACAAAGGCTACGAGCAGTACTTC. This encodes CASSYRDKGYEQYF.

The V and J genes are TRBV6-1 and TRBJ2-7; TRBD2 agrees at 11 bases. CDR3 length: 16 amino acids. The V segment lost 2 bases and the J segment 4 bases; nucleotides outside the gene matches: 7. Germline assignment: CDR1 MNHNS and CDR2 SASEGT. CDR3 region: CASSEIAGGPWYEQYF. In DNA form, the CDR3 reads TGTGCCAGCAGTGAAATAGCGGGAGGGCCTTGGTACGAGCAGTACTTC.

The V gene is TRBV6-5, the J gene TRBJ1-1; 8 positions match TRBD1. The CDR3 sequence is 14 residues long. With 5 bases clipped from V and 0 bases from J, the junction kept 2 bases outside the gene matches. Germline CDR1 MNHEY, CDR2 SVGAGI. The DNA for the CDR3 is TGTGCCAGCAGTCCGGGACAGGTGAACACTGAAGCTTTCTTT. This encodes CASSPGQVNTEAFF.